The 4 T cell receptor beta chains given below trace back to one sample, sequenced in a study of beta chain features in type 1 diabetes. Whole-study findings and limits: All four CD4+ subsets from Type 1 diabetes patients carried moderately but significantly shorter TCRB CDR3s.

The investigators reverse transcribed all of the isolated RNA, so they sequenced expressed TCRB transcripts. The data were produced by immunoSEQ multiplex PCR, yet TCRdb's version contains in-frame clones alone and is incomplete. The top ten clones hold under 0.9% of a sample with 100,000 to 150,000 clones, 9% of them seen once. These receptors have no identified antigens. The specimen sequenced was central memory CD4+ T cells from blood. The receptors were gathered from a man under 40 with type 1 diabetes.

The chain joins TRBV9 to TRBJ1-3, with TRBD1 as a possible D gene (6 bases). The CDR3 spans 13 residues. Germline assignment: CDR1 SGDLS and CDR2 YYNGEE. V shed 2 bases and J shed 9 bases, with 12 bases lying between them. CDR3 loop: CASSVDRSTTIYF. The DNA for the CDR3 is TGTGCCAGCAGCGTTGACAGGTCGACCACCATATATTTT. Full variable domain (outside the CDR3, taken from reference TRBV9 and TRBJ1-3): DSGVTQTPKHLITATGQRVTLRCSPRSGDLSVYWYQQSLDQGLQFLIQYYNGEERAKGNILERFSAQQFPDLHSELNLSSLELGDSALYFCASSVDRSTTIYFGEGSWLTVV.

This clone has just a few counts. J is TRBJ2-3 and V is TRBV9; 8 bases agree with TRBD1. This CDR3 is 15 amino acids long. Per germline, CDR1 SGDLS and CDR2 YYNGEE. V gave up 0 bases and J gave up 5 bases; unmatched junction bases: 5. For the CDR3, the DNA is TGTGCCAGCAGCGTAGGAGCAGGGGGCAAAGATACGCAGTATTTT. Protein: CASSVGAGGKDTQYF.

This clone has just a few counts. The V call is TRBV7-2, the J call TRBJ1-2; TRBD1 agrees at 7 bases. CDR3 length equals 13 residues. Losses at the gene ends were 7 bases for V and 6 bases for J; bases not matched to a gene: 8. Germline lookup yields CDR1 SGHTA and CDR2 FQGNSA. CDR3 region: CASTVDRVNGYTF. The CDR3 DNA reads as TGTGCCAGCACCGTAGACAGGGTGAATGGCTACACCTTC.

The chain has TRBV5-1 and TRBJ2-3; 9 bases are shared with TRBD1. Germline V gene sequence: CDR1 SGHRS, CDR2 YFSETQ. The CDR3 length is 15 residues. V was pared by 4 bases and J by 4 bases, with 7 bases of the junction left unmatched. In DNA form, the CDR3 reads TGCGCCAGCAGCCGCAGGACAGGGGAGGCAGATACGCAGTATTTT. Amino acid sequence: CASSRRTGEADTQYF.